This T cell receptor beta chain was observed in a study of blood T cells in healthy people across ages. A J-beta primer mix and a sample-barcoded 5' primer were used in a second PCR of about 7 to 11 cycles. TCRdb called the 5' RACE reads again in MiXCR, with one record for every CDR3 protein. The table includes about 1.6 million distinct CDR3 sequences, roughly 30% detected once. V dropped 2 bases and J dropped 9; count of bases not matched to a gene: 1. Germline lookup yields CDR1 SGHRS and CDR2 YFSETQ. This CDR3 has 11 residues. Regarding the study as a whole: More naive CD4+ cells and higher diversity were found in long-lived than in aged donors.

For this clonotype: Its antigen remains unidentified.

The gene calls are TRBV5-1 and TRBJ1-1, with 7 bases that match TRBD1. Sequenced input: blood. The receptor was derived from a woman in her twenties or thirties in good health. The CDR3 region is CASSLQGQAFF. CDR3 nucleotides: TGCGCCAGCAGCTTACAGGGGCAAGCTTTCTTT.